Sequencing of this TCR beta chain was carried out in a study of response to subunit inactivated influenza vaccine. TCRdb analysed the RT-PCR reads with MiXCR anew, one entry per CDR3 protein. Of roughly 630,000 distinct CDR3 sequences in the sample, 14% were seen once. Whole-study findings and limits: Few additional T cells are recruited per seasonal influenza vaccination, authors suggested.

Remarks on this clonotype: Its antigen is unidentified.

The material was PBMCs from blood, obtained approximately 15 days before vaccination. The source of this sequence is a man aged 50 to 59 who received an inactivated influenza vaccine.

CDR3 protein: CASGRTGPRKEKLFF. CDR3 DNA sequence: TGTGCCAGCGGGCGGACAGGCCCTAGAAAAGAAAAACTGTTTTTT. This chain connects TRBV12-3 or TRBV12-4 to TRBJ1-4, with 7 bases identical to TRBD1. V lost 8 bases to trimming and J lost 8 bases; unmatched junction nucleotides: 14. There are 15 residues in the CDR3.